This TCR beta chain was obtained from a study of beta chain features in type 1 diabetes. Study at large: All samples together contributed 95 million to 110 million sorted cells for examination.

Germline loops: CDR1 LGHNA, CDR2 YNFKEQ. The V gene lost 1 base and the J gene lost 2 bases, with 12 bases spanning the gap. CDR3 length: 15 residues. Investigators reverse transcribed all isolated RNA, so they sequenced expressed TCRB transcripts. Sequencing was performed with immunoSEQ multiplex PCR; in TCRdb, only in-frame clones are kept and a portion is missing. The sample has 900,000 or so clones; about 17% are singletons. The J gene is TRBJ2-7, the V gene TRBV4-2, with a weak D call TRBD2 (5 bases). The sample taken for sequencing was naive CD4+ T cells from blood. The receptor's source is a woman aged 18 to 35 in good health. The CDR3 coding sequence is TGTGCCAGCAGCCAAGGGAGGACTGCACCCTACGAGCAGTACTTC. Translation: CASSQGRTAPYEQYF.